This paragraph reports one T cell receptor beta chain. The target antigen is unknown. The data are from a study of T cell responses to AZD1222 COVID-19 vaccine. Whether given at about 4 or about 12 weeks, second doses were pooled. The data were produced by immunoSEQ multiplex PCR, yet TCRdb's version contains in-frame clones alone and is incomplete. The sample shows about 150,000 clones, roughly nine tenths of them seen only once. Germline V gives CDR1 MRHNA, CDR2 SNTAGT. V lost 2 bases to trimming and J lost 4 bases; unmatched junction nucleotides: 5. The length of the CDR3 is 16 residues. General study points: In all cases, repertoires were sampled only after the peak T cell response.

The source was peripheral blood, collected 28 days after the second AZD1222 dose. This sequence was found in an adult who received the AZD1222 COVID-19 vaccine. The chain recombines TRBV6-4 with TRBJ2-1, with 10 positions matching TRBD2. The CDR3 nucleotides are TGTGCCAGCAGTGACCGGAGCGGGGGGGGTTACAATGAGCAGTTCTTC. Translation: CASSDRSGGGYNEQFF.